These T cell receptor beta chains were read from a single sample in a study of T cells in Graves' hyperthyroidism and ophthalmopathy. One entry per CDR3 protein results from TCRdb running MiXCR on the multiplex PCR reads. The sample lists a few hundred thousand distinct CDR3 sequences; 13% to 15% were seen once. The sample comprised blood. Receptor source: a woman in her 30s with Graves' ophthalmopathy. Each CDR3 is given with its conserved first and last residue. D genes are given only for firm matches. Size is omitted from some rows. Given values are once, few, many or a class for expanded clones.

clone size: many
J gene: TRBJ2-1
D gene: .
V gene: TRBV11-1
CDR3 DNA: TGTGCCAGCAGCTTTCGAGACAGGGAGGATATATTTGAGCAGTTCTTC
CDR3 protein: CASSFRDREDIFEQFF

clone size: once
J gene: TRBJ2-1
D gene: TRBD2
V gene: TRBV4-1
CDR3 DNA: TGCGCCAGCAGCCATGGCGGGGGGGGATACAATGAGCAGTTCTTC
CDR3 protein: CASSHGGGGYNEQFF

clone size: many
J gene: TRBJ1-2
D gene: .
V gene: TRBV5-8
CDR3 DNA: TGTGCCAGCAGCTTCTCTCACTATGGCTACACCTTC
CDR3 protein: CASSFSHYGYTF

clone size: many
J gene: TRBJ1-1
D gene: .
V gene: TRBV7-9
CDR3 DNA: TGTGCCAGCAGCTTTGATATCGAAGCTGAAGCTTTCTTT
CDR3 protein: CASSFDIEAEAFF

clone size: many
J gene: TRBJ1-2
D gene: .
V gene: TRBV7-8
CDR3 DNA: TGTGCCAGCAGCTTAGGGCTCCATGGCTACACCTTC
CDR3 protein: CASSLGLHGYTF

clone size: .
J gene: TRBJ2-3
D gene: .
V gene: TRBV19
CDR3 DNA: TGTGCCAGTAGTACGCCCCGGGACAAGGAGGATACGCAGTATTTT
CDR3 protein: CASSTPRDKEDTQYF

clone size: .
J gene: TRBJ1-5
D gene: .
V gene: TRBV19
CDR3 DNA: TGTGCCACTACGACCAGACAGTCTTGGTATCAGCCCCAGCATTTT
CDR3 protein: CATTTRQSWYQPQHF

clone size: .
J gene: TRBJ1-5
D gene: .
V gene: TRBV3-1
CDR3 DNA: TGTGCCAGCAGCGACCCCGGGACAACGCCCCAGCATTTT
CDR3 protein: CASSDPGTTPQHF

clone size: .
J gene: TRBJ2-1
D gene: TRBD1
V gene: TRBV9
CDR3 DNA: TGTGCCAGCAGCGTAGCTGGGACAGGGAGGAATGAGCAGTTCTTC
CDR3 protein: CASSVAGTGRNEQFF

clone size: many
J gene: TRBJ1-4
D gene: TRBD1
V gene: TRBV12-3/TRBV12-4
CDR3 DNA: TGTGCCAGCAGTTCCACAGGACAGGGACCGAATGAAAAACTGTTTTTT
CDR3 protein: CASSSTGQGPNEKLFF

clone size: many
J gene: TRBJ1-5
D gene: .
V gene: TRBV12-3/TRBV12-4
CDR3 DNA: TGTGCCAGCAGTTTTATCGGGGGAGGGATAACTAGCAATCAGCCCCAGCATTTT
CDR3 protein: CASSFIGGGITSNQPQHF

clone size: .
J gene: TRBJ2-2
D gene: TRBD1
V gene: TRBV6-1
CDR3 DNA: TGTGCCAGCACCAACAGGGGCGGGACCGGGGAGCTGTTTTTT
CDR3 protein: CASTNRGGTGELFF

clone size: .
J gene: TRBJ1-5
D gene: .
V gene: TRBV6-5
CDR3 DNA: TGTGCCAGCAGTTACAGGGGAAGGGAAAGTCAGCCCCAGCATTTT
CDR3 protein: CASSYRGRESQPQHF

clone size: .
J gene: TRBJ2-7
D gene: .
V gene: TRBV18
CDR3 DNA: TGTGCCAGCTCACCCCCGGACTTATCCTACGAGCAGTACTTC
CDR3 protein: CASSPPDLSYEQYF

clone size: many
J gene: TRBJ1-1
D gene: .
V gene: TRBV3-1
CDR3 DNA: TGTGCCAGCAGCCAAGCGTGGGGAAACACTGAAGCTTTCTTT
CDR3 protein: CASSQAWGNTEAFF

clone size: .
J gene: TRBJ2-7
D gene: TRBD1
V gene: TRBV6-1
CDR3 DNA: TGTGCCAGCAGCCCAGGGACAGGGTCGAGGAACGAGCAGTACTTC
CDR3 protein: CASSPGTGSRNEQYF

clone size: many
J gene: TRBJ2-2
D gene: TRBD2
V gene: TRBV27
CDR3 DNA: TGTGCCAGCAGGCAGGCGGGGGGGTATAACACCGGGGAGCTGTTTTTT
CDR3 protein: CASRQAGGYNTGELFF

clone size: .
J gene: TRBJ2-4
D gene: .
V gene: TRBV5-4
CDR3 DNA: TGTGCCAGCAGCTTAGGACAGAGTCTAGCCAAAAACATTCAGTACTTC
CDR3 protein: CASSLGQSLAKNIQYF

clone size: many
J gene: TRBJ2-1
D gene: .
V gene: TRBV20-1
CDR3 DNA: TGCAGTGCTAGAGGAGACCCCCGCTTCGGCAATGAGCAGTTCTTC
CDR3 protein: CSARGDPRFGNEQFF

clone size: .
J gene: TRBJ2-7
D gene: TRBD2
V gene: TRBV12-3/TRBV12-4
CDR3 DNA: TGTGCCAGCAGTCCCCACCGGACTAGCAGTTCCCACGAGCAGTACTTC
CDR3 protein: CASSPHRTSSSHEQYF

clone size: few
J gene: TRBJ2-2
D gene: TRBD2
V gene: TRBV28
CDR3 DNA: TGTGCCAGCAGTAGAGCCGGGACTAGCGAAGAATTGCCCGGGGAGCTGTTTTTT
CDR3 protein: CASSRAGTSEELPGELFF

clone size: few
J gene: TRBJ2-3
D gene: TRBD2
V gene: TRBV9
CDR3 DNA: TGTGCCAGCAGCGGAGGAGCGGGGGCCACGGGAGATACGCAGTATTTT
CDR3 protein: CASSGGAGATGDTQYF

clone size: few
J gene: TRBJ1-4
D gene: TRBD1
V gene: TRBV6-1
CDR3 DNA: TGTGCCAGCAGTTCAGACCTGACAGGGGGAAATGAAAAACTGTTTTTT
CDR3 protein: CASSSDLTGGNEKLFF

clone size: many
J gene: TRBJ2-7
D gene: TRBD1
V gene: TRBV5-5
CDR3 DNA: TGTGCCAGCAGCTTGGATTCAGGGGGCCACGAGCAGTACTTC
CDR3 protein: CASSLDSGGHEQYF

clone size: .
J gene: TRBJ1-3
D gene: .
V gene: TRBV5-5
CDR3 DNA: TGTGCCAGCAGCTTGGTTGCAGGGGTAGGAAACACCATATATTTT
CDR3 protein: CASSLVAGVGNTIYF

clone size: many
J gene: TRBJ2-5
D gene: .
V gene: TRBV7-9
CDR3 DNA: TGTGCCAGCAGCCCGAGGGTGAGAGAGACCCAGTACTTC
CDR3 protein: CASSPRVRETQYF

clone size: few
J gene: TRBJ1-4
D gene: TRBD1
V gene: TRBV5-1
CDR3 DNA: TGCGCCAGCAGCCAAGGGGGCGCTTCTAATGAAAAACTGTTTTTT
CDR3 protein: CASSQGGASNEKLFF

clone size: many
J gene: TRBJ1-1
D gene: TRBD1
V gene: TRBV11-3
CDR3 DNA: TGTGCCAGCAGCCTTGACAGGGTTGCTTTCTTT
CDR3 protein: CASSLDRVAFF

clone size: few
J gene: TRBJ1-5
D gene: .
V gene: TRBV6-1
CDR3 DNA: TGTGCCAGCACCCCCGGGTGGGATTATAGCAATCAGCCCCAGCATTTT
CDR3 protein: CASTPGWDYSNQPQHF

clone size: many
J gene: TRBJ2-7
D gene: TRBD2
V gene: TRBV6-2/TRBV6-3
CDR3 DNA: TGTGCCAGCAGCGCCACGAGAACCGGGACTAGCGGCTCCTACGAGCAGTACTTC
CDR3 protein: CASSATRTGTSGSYEQYF

clone size: many
J gene: TRBJ2-5
D gene: TRBD1
V gene: TRBV28
CDR3 DNA: TGTGCCAGCAGTGAGGGGGCAGAAGAGACCCAGTACTTC
CDR3 protein: CASSEGAEETQYF

clone size: few
J gene: TRBJ1-6
D gene: .
V gene: TRBV4-1
CDR3 DNA: TGCGCCAGCAGCCAAGTCCTCGGTGTCTTGGATTCACCCCTCCACTTT
CDR3 protein: CASSQVLGVLDSPLHF

clone size: many
J gene: TRBJ1-1
D gene: .
V gene: TRBV7-9
CDR3 DNA: TGTGCCAGCAGCTCTACGGGGTCAGCTTTCTTT
CDR3 protein: CASSSTGSAFF

clone size: many
J gene: TRBJ2-1
D gene: TRBD2
V gene: TRBV20-1
CDR3 DNA: TGCAGTGCTCTACCGGGACTAGCGGGGGGCTCGTGGTGGTACAATGAGCAGTTCTTC
CDR3 protein: CSALPGLAGGSWWYNEQFF

clone size: many
J gene: TRBJ1-1
D gene: .
V gene: TRBV5-6
CDR3 DNA: TGTGCCAGCAGCATCCTTGTGGAAGGGCAGGCTTTCTTT
CDR3 protein: CASSILVEGQAFF

clone size: many
J gene: TRBJ2-5
D gene: .
V gene: TRBV7-8
CDR3 DNA: TGTGCCAGCAGCTCCGGACTAATGGGGGGGACCCAGTACTTC
CDR3 protein: CASSSGLMGGTQYF

clone size: many
J gene: TRBJ1-1
D gene: .
V gene: TRBV20-1
CDR3 DNA: TGCAGTGCTCCCGGGTGGGCTATCGAGAACACTGAAGCTTTCTTT
CDR3 protein: CSAPGWAIENTEAFF

clone size: few
J gene: TRBJ2-7
D gene: .
V gene: TRBV4-1
CDR3 DNA: TGCGCCAGCATTTACCGGGACCTCCTAGCCTACGAGCAGTACTTC
CDR3 protein: CASIYRDLLAYEQYF

clone size: many
J gene: TRBJ2-7
D gene: TRBD2
V gene: TRBV20-1
CDR3 DNA: TGCAGTGCACCTCTTCCAGCGGGGACCTACGAGCAGTACTTC
CDR3 protein: CSAPLPAGTYEQYF

clone size: many
J gene: TRBJ2-7
D gene: .
V gene: TRBV30
CDR3 DNA: TGTGCCTGGAGACGCTCAGGGAACGGCTACGAGCAGTACTTC
CDR3 protein: CAWRRSGNGYEQYF

clone size: few
J gene: TRBJ2-1
D gene: TRBD2
V gene: TRBV10-3
CDR3 DNA: TGTGCCATCAGTGGGGGGGGGACCTCCTACAATGAGCAGTTCTTC
CDR3 protein: CAISGGGTSYNEQFF

clone size: .
J gene: TRBJ2-1
D gene: .
V gene: TRBV19
CDR3 DNA: TGTGCCAGTAGTTTACCTCCTACCAATGAGCAGTTCTTC
CDR3 protein: CASSLPPTNEQFF

clone size: many
J gene: TRBJ2-7
D gene: .
V gene: TRBV20-1
CDR3 DNA: TGCAGTGCTAGAGTGACAGGAGGACCCACGGAGCAGTACTTC
CDR3 protein: CSARVTGGPTEQYF

clone size: few
J gene: TRBJ2-7
D gene: .
V gene: TRBV12-3/TRBV12-4
CDR3 DNA: TGTGCCAGCAGCACCGCCAGGGGCCACGAGCAGTACTTC
CDR3 protein: CASSTARGHEQYF

clone size: many
J gene: TRBJ2-1
D gene: TRBD2
V gene: TRBV5-8
CDR3 DNA: TGTGCCAGCAGCCGAGAAGCGGGGGCGATGAATGAGCAGTTCTTC
CDR3 protein: CASSREAGAMNEQFF

clone size: .
J gene: TRBJ2-7
D gene: .
V gene: TRBV28
CDR3 DNA: TGTACCAGCAGGCCGACAGGTCCCAGGACAGGAGGGCCGTTC
CDR3 protein: CTSRPTGPRTGGPF

clone size: many
J gene: TRBJ1-5
D gene: TRBD1
V gene: TRBV7-2
CDR3 DNA: TGTGCCAGCAGCTCCCGGGGGGGACAGGGGGATCAGCCCCAGCATTTT
CDR3 protein: CASSSRGGQGDQPQHF

clone size: .
J gene: TRBJ2-5
D gene: TRBD1
V gene: TRBV15
CDR3 DNA: TGTGCCACCAGCAGAGGACGGACAGGGCAAGAGACCCAGTACTTC
CDR3 protein: CATSRGRTGQETQYF

clone size: many
J gene: TRBJ2-7
D gene: .
V gene: TRBV28
CDR3 DNA: TGTGCCAGCAGTTTATCGGGGGTAAAATACGAGCAGTACTTC
CDR3 protein: CASSLSGVKYEQYF

clone size: .
J gene: TRBJ2-7
D gene: TRBD1
V gene: TRBV3-1
CDR3 DNA: TGTGCCAGCAGGGTCAGCGGGACAGGGGTCTACGAGCAGTACTTC
CDR3 protein: CASRVSGTGVYEQYF

clone size: many
J gene: TRBJ1-2
D gene: .
V gene: TRBV6-1
CDR3 DNA: TGTGCCAGCAGGGGGGTAGGGCCCGGGGATGGCTACACCTTC
CDR3 protein: CASRGVGPGDGYTF

clone size: few
J gene: TRBJ1-5
D gene: TRBD1
V gene: TRBV6-1
CDR3 DNA: TGTGCCAGCAGTGAAATTGTCGGGACAGGTCCCAATCAGCCCCAGCATTTT
CDR3 protein: CASSEIVGTGPNQPQHF

clone size: .
J gene: TRBJ2-3
D gene: .
V gene: TRBV19
CDR3 DNA: TGTGCCAGTAGTATGTTCAGGGCCAGCACAGATACGCAGTATTTT
CDR3 protein: CASSMFRASTDTQYF

clone size: many
J gene: TRBJ2-7
D gene: TRBD2
V gene: TRBV29-1
CDR3 DNA: TGCAGCGTCGATAGCGGGACCTACGAGCAGTACTTC
CDR3 protein: CSVDSGTYEQYF

clone size: many
J gene: TRBJ1-5
D gene: TRBD1
V gene: TRBV12-3/TRBV12-4
CDR3 DNA: TGTGCCAGCAGTCTCGACAGGGGGAGTTATCAGCCCCAGCATTTT
CDR3 protein: CASSLDRGSYQPQHF

clone size: many
J gene: TRBJ2-4
D gene: .
V gene: TRBV27
CDR3 DNA: TGTGCCAGCAGTCCTTACGTAGGCAAATCCAAAAACATTCAGTACTTC
CDR3 protein: CASSPYVGKSKNIQYF